This is a list of T cell receptor beta chains from one sample in a study of neurological immune-mediated disorders. A single record per CDR3 protein comes from TCRdb applying MiXCR to the 5' RACE reads. Found here are about 52,000 distinct CDR3 sequences, 3% to 4.5% of them singletons; the top ten hold approximately 7.1%. The sequenced material came from PBMCs. These receptor sequences come from a man aged 60 to 69 with multiple sclerosis. Both conserved end residues are part of each CDR3. Each record gives: clone size, D gene, V gene, J gene, CDR3 DNA, CDR3 protein. The D gene is left open where the match is weak. For some rows the clone size is stated as once, few or many, or as a class when expanded; others skip it.

abundance: many; d_gene: TRBD1; v_gene: TRBV3-1; j_gene: TRBJ1-1; CDR3nt: TGTGCCAGCAGCGCCACAGGGGTTGAAGCTTTCTTT; CDR3aa: CASSATGVEAFF
abundance: many; d_gene: NA; v_gene: TRBV7-9; j_gene: TRBJ2-5; CDR3nt: TGTGCCAGCAGCTCAAGGGCGGGTGCGACCCAGTACTTC; CDR3aa: CASSSRAGATQYF
abundance: many; d_gene: NA; v_gene: TRBV5-1; j_gene: TRBJ2-3; CDR3nt: TGCGCCAGCAGCTTGGTTCCGGGAGAGGGCACAGATACGCAGTATTTT; CDR3aa: CASSLVPGEGTDTQYF
abundance: many; d_gene: TRBD1; v_gene: TRBV5-5; j_gene: TRBJ2-2; CDR3nt: TGTGCCAGCAGCTCTTTTGGGGACAGGGGAGGAACCGGGGAGCTGTTTTTT; CDR3aa: CASSSFGDRGGTGELFF
abundance: many; d_gene: TRBD1; v_gene: TRBV6-5; j_gene: TRBJ2-1; CDR3nt: TGTGCCAGCACCGAAATGGGACAGGGAAATGAGCAGTTCTTC; CDR3aa: CASTEMGQGNEQFF
abundance: NA; d_gene: NA; v_gene: TRBV5-1; j_gene: TRBJ2-5; CDR3nt: TGCGCCAGCGGACCCGGGACGGAAGAGACCCAGTACTTC; CDR3aa: CASGPGTEETQYF
abundance: many; d_gene: TRBD2; v_gene: TRBV6-5; j_gene: TRBJ2-7; CDR3nt: TGTGCCACCAGATCCGGGGGGTTTTACGAGCAGTACTTC; CDR3aa: CATRSGGFYEQYF
abundance: many; d_gene: NA; v_gene: TRBV3-1; j_gene: TRBJ1-1; CDR3nt: TGTGCCAGCAGCCGAGCACAGGGGAACACTGAAGCTTTCTTT; CDR3aa: CASSRAQGNTEAFF
abundance: many; d_gene: NA; v_gene: TRBV7-6; j_gene: TRBJ2-1; CDR3nt: TGTGCCAGCAGCTTAGCCGGGCGGGGGCCAAGCTCCTACAATGAGCAGTTCTTC; CDR3aa: CASSLAGRGPSSYNEQFF
abundance: many; d_gene: NA; v_gene: TRBV24-1; j_gene: TRBJ1-5; CDR3nt: TGTGCCACCAGTGATTTGCAGGGGCCGAGCAATCAGCCCCAGCATTTT; CDR3aa: CATSDLQGPSNQPQHF
abundance: many; d_gene: TRBD1; v_gene: TRBV20-1; j_gene: TRBJ1-5; CDR3nt: TGCAGTGCTAGAGGAAACCCCGGGACAGGGAACAATCAGCCCCAGCATTTT; CDR3aa: CSARGNPGTGNNQPQHF
abundance: many; d_gene: TRBD1; v_gene: TRBV9; j_gene: TRBJ1-5; CDR3nt: TGTGCCAGCAGCGTTATTCCAAAGACAGGGGGGAATCAGCCCCAGCATTTT; CDR3aa: CASSVIPKTGGNQPQHF
abundance: many; d_gene: TRBD1; v_gene: TRBV5-4; j_gene: TRBJ2-5; CDR3nt: TGTGCCAGCAGCCGACCTCAACAGGGGATACAAGAGACCCAGTACTTC; CDR3aa: CASSRPQQGIQETQYF
abundance: NA; d_gene: NA; v_gene: TRBV5-1; j_gene: TRBJ2-1; CDR3nt: TGCGCCAGCAGCTTGGATGAAGGGAGCGGCAATGAGCAGTTCTTC; CDR3aa: CASSLDEGSGNEQFF
abundance: many; d_gene: NA; v_gene: TRBV7-2; j_gene: TRBJ2-3; CDR3nt: TGTGCCAGCAGCTCCCCGACTAGCACAGATACGCAGTATTTT; CDR3aa: CASSSPTSTDTQYF
abundance: many; d_gene: NA; v_gene: TRBV5-6; j_gene: TRBJ2-1; CDR3nt: TGTGCCAGCAGCAGTACCAGGGTTACCTACAATGAGCAGTTCTTC; CDR3aa: CASSSTRVTYNEQFF
abundance: NA; d_gene: TRBD2; v_gene: TRBV4-1; j_gene: TRBJ2-3; CDR3nt: TGCGCCAGCAGCCAACGGGGACTAGCGGGGAACACAGATACGCAGTATTTT; CDR3aa: CASSQRGLAGNTDTQYF
abundance: NA; d_gene: NA; v_gene: TRBV19; j_gene: TRBJ2-5; CDR3nt: TGTGCCAGTAGTAAGGCCAGGAGGCAAGAGACCCAGTACTTC; CDR3aa: CASSKARRQETQYF
abundance: many; d_gene: TRBD2; v_gene: TRBV4-2; j_gene: TRBJ2-1; CDR3nt: TGTGCCAGCAGCCCCAGACTAGCGGGAGGGGGCAATGAGCAGTTCTTC; CDR3aa: CASSPRLAGGGNEQFF
abundance: many; d_gene: NA; v_gene: TRBV20-1; j_gene: TRBJ2-1; CDR3nt: TGCAGTGCTAGAGAACCCCCCGCCAGGTTATTTTCGGATGAGCAGTTCTTC; CDR3aa: CSAREPPARLFSDEQFF
abundance: many; d_gene: NA; v_gene: TRBV11-2; j_gene: TRBJ1-1; CDR3nt: TGTGCCAGCAGCTTAACCAACCGGCTCACTGAAGCTTTCTTT; CDR3aa: CASSLTNRLTEAFF
abundance: few; d_gene: NA; v_gene: TRBV20-1; j_gene: TRBJ1-5; CDR3nt: TGCAGTGCCCGCGACCAGCCCCAGCATTTT; CDR3aa: CSARDQPQHF
abundance: NA; d_gene: NA; v_gene: TRBV5-1; j_gene: TRBJ1-4; CDR3nt: TGCGCCAGCAGCTTGGCCATGGCCGCCGACGAAAAACTGTTTTTT; CDR3aa: CASSLAMAADEKLFF
abundance: many; d_gene: NA; v_gene: TRBV10-3; j_gene: TRBJ2-1; CDR3nt: TGTGCCATCAGTGGGAGGCAGGGGCTCAATGAGCAGTTCTTC; CDR3aa: CAISGRQGLNEQFF
abundance: many; d_gene: NA; v_gene: TRBV7-6; j_gene: TRBJ1-1; CDR3nt: TGTGCCAGCTCAGTTGGGGGGGGTGAAGCTTTCTTT; CDR3aa: CASSVGGGEAFF
abundance: many; d_gene: NA; v_gene: TRBV5-5; j_gene: TRBJ2-1; CDR3nt: TGTGCCAGCAGCTTGGAACCTGGAAGGTACAATGAGCAGTTCTTC; CDR3aa: CASSLEPGRYNEQFF
abundance: many; d_gene: NA; v_gene: TRBV27; j_gene: TRBJ1-6; CDR3nt: TGTGCCAGCTCCCCTGGGACGGCCAATTCACCCCTCCACTTT; CDR3aa: CASSPGTANSPLHF
abundance: many; d_gene: NA; v_gene: TRBV5-1; j_gene: TRBJ2-7; CDR3nt: TGCGCCAGCAGCTTGGCTATGACTACCTACGAGCAGTACTTC; CDR3aa: CASSLAMTTYEQYF
abundance: many; d_gene: NA; v_gene: TRBV7-2; j_gene: TRBJ2-7; CDR3nt: TGTGCCAGCAGCCGACCGGGTGTCTCCGGCGAGCAGTACTTC; CDR3aa: CASSRPGVSGEQYF
abundance: many; d_gene: TRBD2; v_gene: TRBV20-1; j_gene: TRBJ2-7; CDR3nt: TGCAGTGCTAGAGATTTAACGGGACTAGCGGGGGTATCTGAGCAGTACTTC; CDR3aa: CSARDLTGLAGVSEQYF
abundance: few; d_gene: TRBD1; v_gene: TRBV27; j_gene: TRBJ1-1; CDR3nt: TGTGCCAGCAGTTTACAGGGGGGGGCTGAAGCTTTCTTT; CDR3aa: CASSLQGGAEAFF